This T cell receptor beta chain was identified during a study of blood T cell repertoires in COVID-19. Categorization into cohorts depended on clinical history that participants reported. This clone occurred once. Measured with immunoSEQ multiplex PCR; TCRdb has only the in-frame clones, and not every one. The data show 250,000 to 300,000 clones, roughly 80% seen once. Sequencing input: PBMCs or T cells enriched from blood (not recorded which). The receptor's source is a man aged 40-50 years who had been exposed to COVID-19.

CDR3 sequence (DNA): TGTGCCAGCAGCAAAACGACTCTCCGCTCCTACAATGAGCAGTTCTTC. Encoded protein: CASSKTTLRSYNEQFF. The rearrangement links TRBV21-1 to TRBJ2-1; the listed D gene, TRBD2, was not tested against the DNA. TRBV21-1 is reported as a pseudogene. CDR3 length equals 16 residues.